Below are 12 T cell receptor beta chains sequenced from a single sample in a study of cytomegalovirus exposure and HLA in healthy donors. Both 60 Vbeta primers and 13 Jbeta primers went into the PCR. Produced via immunoSEQ multiplex PCR; TCRdb's table is partial and in-frame only. Counted here are 100,000 or so clones, 69% occurring once; the ten biggest clones make up 3.2%. The specimen was PBMCs. These receptor sequences come from a man aged 25-45 years in good health and CMV-seronegative.

This chain joins TRBV27 and TRBJ2-7; TRBD2 agrees at 13 bases. The CDR3 runs to 17 residues. Germline trimming cut 6 bases from V and 0 bases from J; bases unmatched to any gene: 8. Germline assignment: CDR1 MNHEY and CDR2 SMNVEV (reference sequence). As DNA, the CDR3 is TGTGCCAGCAGGGAACTAGCGGGAGGGCTCCACTCCTACGAGCAGTACTTC. It codes for CASRELAGGLHSYEQYF.

The rearrangement links TRBV19 to TRBJ2-3; no reliable D call. The V gene's germline CDR1 is LNHDA and CDR2 SQIVND (reference sequence). This CDR3 has 16 residues. V was trimmed by 5 bases and J by 7 bases, leaving 22 bases between them. The CDR3 region has the DNA TGTGCCAGTAGTGTGGGTCTCCTCTCAAGCGTGAATACGCAGTATTTT. This gives the protein CASSVGLLSSVNTQYF.

The gene calls are TRBV5-8 and TRBJ1-4; the D is unclear. Germline V gives CDR1 SGHTS, CDR2 YDEGEE. With 0 bases removed from V and 4 bases from J, the gap between germline ends came to 7 bases. The CDR3 contains 14 residues. The CDR3 is CASSLGRINEKLFF. CDR3 DNA sequence: TGTGCCAGCAGCTTGGGGCGGATTAATGAAAAACTGTTTTTT. The complete variable domain, with remaining parts taken from reference TRBV5-8 and TRBJ1-4, reads EAGVTQSPTHLIKTRGQQATLRCSPISGHTSVYWYQQALGLGLQFLLWYDEGEERNRGNFPPRFSGRQFPNYSSELNVNALELEDSALYLCASSLGRINEKLFFGSGTQLSVL.

This chain uses TRBV11-2 with TRBJ2-4; 8 positions agree with TRBD1. V lost 5 bases to trimming and J lost 0 bases; unmatched junction nucleotides: 9. Germline CDR1 reads SGHAT; CDR2 reads FQNNGV. This CDR3 spans 17 amino acids. The CDR3 sequence: CASSEYDRGVAKNIQYF. The CDR3 DNA sequence: TGTGCCAGCAGCGAATATGACAGGGGAGTAGCCAAAAACATTCAGTACTTC.

In this sample, this clone turned up once. The rearrangement joins TRBV18 to TRBJ2-7; 9 positions agree with TRBD1. Germline assignment: CDR1 KGHSH and CDR2 LQKENI. V was pared by 4 bases and J by 2 bases, with 6 bases of the junction left unmatched. The CDR3 has 15 residues. The CDR3 DNA follows: TGTGCCAGCTCACAACCGGGACAGGGCGCCTACGAGCAGTACTTC. It translates to CASSQPGQGAYEQYF. Filled out from reference TRBV18 and TRBJ2-7, the complete variable domain reads NAGVMQNPRHLVRRRGQEARLRCSPMKGHSHVYWYRQLPEEGLKFMVYLQKENIIDESGMPKERFSAEFPKEGPSILRIQQVVRGDSAAYFCASSQPGQGAYEQYFGPGTRLTVT.

The rearrangement links TRBV7-9 to TRBJ2-5; 10 bases fit TRBD2. This CDR3 comprises 19 residues. Germline CDR1 reads SEHNR; CDR2 reads FQNEAQ (reference sequence). Trimming cost V 4 bases and J 2 bases; bases outside gene matches: 16. The CDR3 bases are TGTGCCAGCAGCTCAATCGGGACTAGCGCAACAACCCTACAAGAGACCCAGTACTTC. Protein: CASSSIGTSATTLQETQYF.

V is TRBV11-2 and J is TRBJ2-7; the D gene is possibly TRBD1 (5 bases). The CDR3 runs 14 residues. Trimming took off 2 bases at V and 6 bases at J, with 14 bases between the two ends. Germline lookup yields CDR1 SGHAT and CDR2 FQNNGV. CDR3 DNA sequence: TGTGCCAGCAGCTTACTAGACCCTAGGGGCGAGCAGTACTTC. Amino acids: CASSLLDPRGEQYF.

This clone was counted between two and nine times. The J gene is TRBJ2-2, the V gene TRBV18; 11 bases map to TRBD2. Germline CDR1 reads KGHSH; CDR2 reads LQKENI. The ends lost 6 bases at V and 0 bases at J; junction bases unmatched: 6. The CDR3 has 17 residues. This CDR3 reads CASSPLAGGANTGELFF. Here the CDR3 DNA reads TGTGCCAGCTCGCCCCTAGCGGGAGGAGCGAACACCGGGGAGCTGTTTTTT. Based on the CDR3 plus reference TRBV18 and TRBJ2-2, the full variable domain is NAGVMQNPRHLVRRRGQEARLRCSPMKGHSHVYWYRQLPEEGLKFMVYLQKENIIDESGMPKERFSAEFPKEGPSILRIQQVVRGDSAAYFCASSPLAGGANTGELFFGEGSRLTVL.

The rearrangement uses TRBV11-3 and TRBJ2-2; 12 nucleotides agree with TRBD1. V was pared by 6 bases and J by 7 bases, with 6 bases of the junction left unmatched. Germline V gene data show CDR1 as SGHNT and CDR2 as YENEEA. The CDR3 contains 15 residues. CDR3 nucleotides: TGTGCCAGCAGGTCCGGGACAGGGGGCATCGGGGAGCTGTTTTTT. The encoded protein is CASRSGTGGIGELFF. Complete variable domain (other parts from reference TRBV11-3 and TRBJ2-2): EAGVVQSPRYKIIEKKQPVAFWCNPISGHNTLYWYLQNLGQGPELLIRYENEEAVDDSQLPKDRFSAERLKGVDSTLKIQPAELGDSAVYLCASRSGTGGIGELFFGEGSRLTVL.

This clone was seen a handful of times. The genes are TRBV7-3 and TRBJ2-7; possibly TRBD2 for D (6 bases). This CDR3 comprises 13 residues. In germline, CDR1 is SGHTA, CDR2 FQGTGA. V lost 3 bases to trimming and J lost 6 bases, with 12 bases between them. Here the CDR3 reads CASSFGTPSEQYF. Written as DNA, the CDR3 is TGTGCCAGCAGCTTTGGGACTCCCAGCGAGCAGTACTTC.

The chain links TRBV18 to TRBJ1-3, with 7 bases aligning to TRBD1. In germline, CDR1 is KGHSH, CDR2 LQKENI. V lost 4 bases and J lost 0; bases outside the gene matches: 0. This CDR3 has 14 amino acids. CDR3 sequence (DNA): TGTGCCAGCTCACGGGACAGCTCTGGAAACACCATATATTTT. Protein sequence: CASSRDSSGNTIYF.

This clone was picked up one time. This chain uses TRBV18 with TRBJ1-1; the D is unclear. This CDR3 contains 16 residues. Germline CDR1 KGHSH, CDR2 LQKENI. V lost 0 bases, J lost 0 bases, and 11 bases lay in between. CDR3 nucleotides: TGTGCCAGCTCACCACCGACAAGCGGACTGAACACTGAAGCTTTCTTT. This sequence encodes CASSPPTSGLNTEAFF.